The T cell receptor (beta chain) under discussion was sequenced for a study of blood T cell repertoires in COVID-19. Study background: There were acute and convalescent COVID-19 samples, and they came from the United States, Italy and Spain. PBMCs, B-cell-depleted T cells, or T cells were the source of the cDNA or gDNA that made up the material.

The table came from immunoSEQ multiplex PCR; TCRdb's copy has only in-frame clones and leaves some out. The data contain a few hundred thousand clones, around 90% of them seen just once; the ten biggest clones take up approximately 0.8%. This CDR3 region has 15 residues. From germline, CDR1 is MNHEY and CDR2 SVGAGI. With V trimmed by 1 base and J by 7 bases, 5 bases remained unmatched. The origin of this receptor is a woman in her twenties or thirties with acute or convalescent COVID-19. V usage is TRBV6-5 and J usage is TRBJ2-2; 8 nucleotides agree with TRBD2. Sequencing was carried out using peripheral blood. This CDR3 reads CASSYFGAGVGELFF. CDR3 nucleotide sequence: TGTGCCAGCAGTTACTTCGGAGCGGGAGTCGGGGAGCTGTTTTTT.